The 9 T cell receptor beta chains below come from one sample, sequenced in a study of shared clonotypes between healthy human individuals. Selected positively for CCR7 and CD45RO-negative, naive CD8 cells excluded terminally differentiated effector memory CD45RA+ cells. The assay was immunoSEQ multiplex PCR, and TCRdb's table has in-frame clones only and misses some. The sample has some 2,100,000 clones, about 93% seen once. Sequencing used naive CD8+ T cells from PBMCs. These receptors were obtained from a man aged 18-30 years in good health. Some clones in this sample may be carry-over from other donors' samples.

This chain joins TRBV21-1 and TRBJ2-2; the table gives TRBD2 as D, unverified against the DNA. TRBV21-1 is tagged as a pseudogene. This CDR3 comprises 14 residues. The CDR3 nucleotides are TGTGCGGCGGGCACAACTGGTTTTGGCGGGGAGCTGTTTTTT. It yields the protein CAAGTTGFGGELFF.

The chain carries TRBV5-6 and TRBJ2-3, with 9 bases that match TRBD2. CDR1 is SGHDT and CDR2 is YYEEEE in the germline V gene. Germline trimming cut 0 bases from V and 4 bases from J; bases unmatched to any gene: 3. The CDR3 sequence is 15 residues long. CDR3 sequence: CASSLEGTSPDTQYF. As DNA, the CDR3 is TGTGCCAGCAGCTTGGAAGGGACTAGCCCAGATACGCAGTATTTT.

The gene calls are TRBV5-6 and TRBJ2-7, with TRBD1 as a possible D gene (5 bases). The CDR3 covers 12 residues. Deletions cut 2 bases from V and 5 bases from J, with 8 bases between. CDR1 and CDR2 (germline): SGHDT, YYEEEE. CDR3 nucleotide sequence: TGTGCCAGCAGCTTACAGGTTAACGAGCAGTACTTC. Its protein is CASSLQVNEQYF.

V usage is TRBV6-5 and J usage is TRBJ2-7; D may correspond to TRBD1 or TRBD2 (5 bases each). This CDR3 is built from 16 residues. The V end lost 3 bases, the J end lost 4 bases, and 19 bases lay between the germline ends. Germline V lookup: CDR1 MNHEY, CDR2 SVGAGI. The CDR3 loop is CASSYSRDAGTYEQYF. CDR3 in DNA: TGTGCCAGCAGTTATTCCCGGGACGCGGGCACTTACGAGCAGTACTTC.

The gene calls are TRBV29-1 and TRBJ2-7, with a possible D match to TRBD2 (6 bases). The germline V gene encodes CDR1 SQVTM and CDR2 ANQGSEA. The CDR3 sequence is 12 residues long. V lost 2 bases to trimming and J lost 1 base, with 6 bases between them. The CDR3 nucleotides read TGCAGCGTTGAACTAGCGTCCTACGAGCAGTACTTC. This encodes CSVELASYEQYF.

The V gene is TRBV4-1, the J gene TRBJ2-1; TRBD2 matches at 8 bases. With 3 bases clipped from V and 7 bases from J, the junction kept 20 bases outside the gene matches. CDR1 and CDR2 (germline): MGHRA, YSYEKL. The CDR3 consists of 19 residues. DNA for the CDR3: TGCGCCAGCAGCCACCCTAAGGTCCCCTTAGCGGGATTTAATAATGAGCAGTTCTTC. It codes for CASSHPKVPLAGFNNEQFF.

The V gene is TRBV27, the J gene TRBJ2-7, with D possibly being TRBD1 or TRBD2 (5 bases each). The ends were cut back, 4 bases at V and 3 bases at J, with 19 bases in the middle. The CDR3 loop spans 16 amino acids. Germline CDR1 is MNHEY and CDR2 is SMNVEV (reference sequence). The CDR3 region is CASSSRDGAPGYEQYF. The CDR3 coding sequence is TGTGCCAGCAGTTCCCGGGACGGGGCCCCTGGCTACGAGCAGTACTTC.

The gene calls are TRBV28 and TRBJ1-1; weak D call: TRBD1 (5 bases). V was cut by 5 bases and J by 11 bases, with 21 bases left in between. This CDR3 spans 14 amino acids. Germline values: CDR1 MDHEN, CDR2 SYDVKM. CDR3 residues: CASSPPLRGSDAFF. Written as DNA, the CDR3 is TGTGCCAGCAGTCCCCCTCTTCGGGGGTCGGACGCTTTCTTT.

This chain uses TRBV9 with TRBJ2-7, with D perhaps TRBD2 (6 bases). Germline V gives CDR1 SGDLS, CDR2 YYNGEE. V lost 4 bases and J lost 6, with 23 bases in between. This CDR3 is built from 16 residues. The CDR3 sequence is CASSTRETYSVGEQYF. CDR3 in DNA: TGTGCCAGCAGCACACGGGAGACCTACTCGGTGGGCGAGCAGTACTTC.